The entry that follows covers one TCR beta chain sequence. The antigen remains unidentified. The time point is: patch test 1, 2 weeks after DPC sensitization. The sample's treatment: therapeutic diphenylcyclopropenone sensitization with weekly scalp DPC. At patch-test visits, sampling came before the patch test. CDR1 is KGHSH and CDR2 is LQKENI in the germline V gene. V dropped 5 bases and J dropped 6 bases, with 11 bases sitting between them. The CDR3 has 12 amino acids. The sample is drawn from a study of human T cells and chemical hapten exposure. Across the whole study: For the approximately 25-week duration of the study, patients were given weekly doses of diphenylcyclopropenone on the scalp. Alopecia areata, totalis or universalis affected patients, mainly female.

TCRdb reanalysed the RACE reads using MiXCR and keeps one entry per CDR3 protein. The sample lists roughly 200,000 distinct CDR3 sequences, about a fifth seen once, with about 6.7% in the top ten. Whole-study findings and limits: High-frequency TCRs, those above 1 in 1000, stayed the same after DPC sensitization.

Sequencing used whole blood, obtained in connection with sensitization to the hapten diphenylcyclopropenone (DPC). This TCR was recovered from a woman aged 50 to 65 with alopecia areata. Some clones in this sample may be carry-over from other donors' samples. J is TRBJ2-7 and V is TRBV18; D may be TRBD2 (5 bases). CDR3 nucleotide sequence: TGTGCCAGCTCAAATGTTCGGGGCGAGCAGTACTTC. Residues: CASSNVRGEQYF.